The entry below gives a single T cell receptor beta chain sequence along with its context. As yet, its antigen is unknown. The sample originates from a study of shared clonotypes between healthy human individuals. General study results and limits: What rarefaction showed was incomplete sorted-subset sequencing despite large depth. Clonotypes shared by all four donors outscored non-shared clonotypes in generation probability.

With 6 bases removed from V and 10 bases from J, the gap between germline ends came to 19 bases. Germline V CDR1 and CDR2: SNHLY, FYNNEI. This CDR3 is 14 amino acids long. Measured with immunoSEQ multiplex PCR; TCRdb has only the in-frame clones, and not every one. The sample contains just over 95,000 clones, approximately 61% of which appear only once. The gene calls are TRBV2 and TRBJ2-1; D is uncertain. The sample consisted of memory CD8+ T cells sorted from blood. Subset indicated: CD45RO+ cells pooled with CCR7-negative TemRA cells. The source of this sequence is a man aged 25-45 years in good health. The DNA of the CDR3 is TGTGCCAGCAGGCCCACGCAAGTAGGGAAGGAGCAGTTCTTC. It codes for CASRPTQVGKEQFF.